This passage covers 6 T cell receptor beta chains from one sample sequenced in a study of blood T cell repertoires in COVID-19. Clones were sequenced by immunoSEQ multiplex PCR, and TCRdb holds only the in-frame ones, with some missing. The data hold 75,000 to 80,000 clones, with approximately 89% observed a single time. Sequenced material: peripheral blood. The receptor source for this set is a human donor in a cohort sampled during active COVID-19.

J is TRBJ2-3 and V is TRBV7-3; 7 nucleotides align to TRBD2. Germline trimming cut 5 bases from V and 6 bases from J; bases unmatched to any gene: 5. The CDR3 loop spans 13 amino acids. Germline-derived CDR1 and CDR2 are SGHTA and FQGTGA. The CDR3 here is CASSLAEGDTQYF. The DNA of the CDR3 is TGTGCCAGCAGCCTAGCGGAAGGGGATACGCAGTATTTT.

The gene calls are TRBV18 and TRBJ1-6; D may be TRBD1 (6 bases). Per the germline V gene, CDR1 is KGHSH and CDR2 is LQKENI. CDR3 length: 15 residues. Trimming removed 3 bases from V and 10 bases from J, with 16 bases in between. The CDR3 region is CASSPLEDSRSPLHF. Here the CDR3 DNA reads TGTGCCAGCTCACCGTTAGAGGACAGTCGATCACCCCTCCACTTT. Full variable domain (remainder filled in from reference TRBV18 and TRBJ1-6): NAGVMQNPRHLVRRRGQEARLRCSPMKGHSHVYWYRQLPEEGLKFMVYLQKENIIDESGMPKERFSAEFPKEGPSILRIQQVVRGDSAAYFCASSPLEDSRSPLHFGNGTRLTVT.

CDR3 amino acids: CASSEGTGGTDTQYF. The CDR3 DNA is TGTGCCAGCAGTGAGGGGACAGGGGGCACAGATACGCAGTATTTT. The chain uses TRBV2 and TRBJ2-3; 10 bases fit TRBD1. Germline trimming cut 3 bases from V and 1 base from J; bases unmatched to any gene: 1. CDR3 length: 15 residues. Looked up from germline, CDR1 is SNHLY and CDR2 is FYNNEI.

The chain's CDR3 is CASSLARQYTDTQYF. CDR3 in DNA: TGTGCCAGCAGCTTAGCCCGACAGTACACAGATACGCAGTATTTT. V usage is TRBV7-2 and J usage is TRBJ2-3; possibly TRBD1 for D (5 bases). From germline, CDR1 is SGHTA and CDR2 FQGNSA. V gave up 0 bases and J gave up 2 bases, with 9 bases separating them. This CDR3 is 15 amino acids long.

CDR3 residues: CASSLAPVAGLTDTQYF. The CDR3, as DNA: TGTGCCAGCAGCTTAGCGCCAGTAGCGGGGTTAACAGATACGCAGTATTTT. The V gene is TRBV7-2, the J gene TRBJ2-3; 8 positions agree with TRBD2. V was clipped by 0 bases and J by 3 bases; unmatched bases: 8. The CDR3 totals 17 residues. Germline V CDR1 and CDR2: SGHTA, FQGNSA.

The rearrangement uses TRBV7-9 and TRBJ1-4; no firm D call. CDR1 is SEHNR and CDR2 is FQNEAQ in the germline V gene (reference sequence). The CDR3 totals 14 residues. Trimming left V 5 bases short and J 7 bases short, with 14 bases between. Here the CDR3 reads CASSPRSGVEKLFF. Here the CDR3 DNA reads TGTGCCAGCAGCCCACGGTCGGGTGTTGAAAAACTGTTTTTT.